This entry lists 10 T cell receptor beta chains sequenced from one sample in a study of blood T cells in healthy people across ages. Through a sample-barcoded 5' primer and a J-beta primer mix, a second PCR was run for roughly 6 to 11 cycles. In TCRdb, the 5' RACE reads were re-called with MiXCR into one record per CDR3 protein. The table has roughly 800,000 distinct CDR3 sequences, 35% to 40% seen once. Input material: blood. The receptors shown here come from a man younger than 35 in good health.

As to this clonotype: The junction departs from the called germline gene at one end, perhaps through a read error. V gene TRBV3-1 combines with J gene TRBJ1-2; D is undetermined. Germline V CDR1 and CDR2: LGHDT, YNNKEL (reference sequence). This CDR3 region has 15 residues. CDR3 loop: CASSQGPRRSYDYTF. The CDR3 bases are TGTGCCAGCAGCCAAGGGCCCCGGAGGTCCTATGACTACACCTTC.

This rearrangement joins TRBV7-2 to TRBJ2-7; the D gene is possibly TRBD2 (5 bases). The DNA end is a closer match to TRBJ2-5, so the J assignment may be wrong. This CDR3 has 15 residues. CDR1 and CDR2 from the germline V gene are SGHTA and FQGNSA. This chain's CDR3 is CASSLTRLRSETQYF. CDR3 nucleotides: TGTGCCAGCAGCTTAACTAGACTCAGATCTGAGACCCAGTACTTC.

The V and J genes are TRBV3-1 and TRBJ2-1; maybe TRBD2 (5 bases). Germline values: CDR1 LGHDT, CDR2 YNNKEL (reference sequence). Trimming stripped 3 bases from V and 9 bases from J, with 15 bases between. This CDR3 is built from 14 residues. CDR3 sequence reads: CASSQLDLRGEQFF. Here the CDR3 DNA reads TGTGCCAGCAGCCAGCTTGACCTTCGGGGTGAGCAGTTCTTC.

The chain combines TRBV10-3 with TRBJ2-1, with D tentatively TRBD1 (6 bases). This CDR3 region has 15 residues. V lost 2 bases and J lost 2, with 10 bases in between. Germline CDR1 ENHRY, CDR2 SYGVKD. The CDR3 DNA reads as TGTGCCATCAGTGAGGGGACAAACACCTACAATGAGCAGTTCTTC. The encoded protein is CAISEGTNTYNEQFF.

This chain connects TRBV11-2 to TRBJ2-5, with TRBD1 as a possible D gene (5 bases). The V end lost 0 bases, the J end lost 2 bases, and 10 bases lay between the germline ends. CDR3 length: 15 residues. CDR1 SGHAT and CDR2 FQNNGV come from the germline V gene. The CDR3 is CASSLDGDSQETQYF. DNA for the CDR3: TGTGCCAGCAGCTTAGATGGTGACAGTCAAGAGACCCAGTACTTC.

Regarding this clonotype: The junction does not match germline at one end; this may be a read error. The chain combines TRBV29-1 with TRBJ1-1; D gene ambiguous. Germline V gives CDR1 SQVTM, CDR2 ANQGSEA. This CDR3 is 15 amino acids long. The CDR3 protein is CSVERLLLQNTEASF. The CDR3 DNA reads as TGCAGCGTTGAAAGGTTATTATTACAGAACACTGAAGCTTCCTTT.

This clonotype was observed a few times. V usage is TRBV12-3 or TRBV12-4 and J usage is TRBJ1-6, with 8 bases lining up with TRBD1. V was clipped by 4 bases and J by 11 bases; unmatched bases: 4. This CDR3 spans 13 amino acids. CDR3 nucleotides: TGTGCCAGCAGTTCGGACAGGGAAACACCCCTCCACTTT. Encoded protein: CASSSDRETPLHF.

Many counts were recorded for this clonotype. The chain joins TRBV12-3 or TRBV12-4 to TRBJ1-2; possible D gene TRBD1, 6 bases. V lost 2 bases, J lost 8 bases, and 12 bases lay in between. The CDR3 covers 13 residues. The CDR3, as DNA: TGTGCCAGCAGTTTACAGGGGCTGGGGGGCTACACCTTC. It translates to CASSLQGLGGYTF.

The chain joins TRBV4-3 to TRBJ1-2, with D possibly matching TRBD1 (5 bases). The CDR3 is 16 residues long. Per the germline V gene, CDR1 is LGHNA and CDR2 is YSLEER. Trimming stripped 1 base from V and 4 bases from J, with 16 bases between. The CDR3 nucleotides read TGCGCCAGCAGCCAAGGGGGGGACGCCCGTGGCTATGGCTACACCTTC. It translates to CASSQGGDARGYGYTF.

This clonotype was observed at least ten times. As DNA, the CDR3 is TGTGCCAGCAGGTTACTAGCGGGGGTCGCAGATACGCAGTATTTT. It specifies CASRLLAGVADTQYF. This chain uses TRBV2 with TRBJ2-3; TRBD2 agrees at 11 bases. Germline CDR1 and CDR2: SNHLY and FYNNEI. After removal of 6 bases from V and 4 bases from J, the junction contained 6 bases not matched to a gene. CDR3 length: 15 amino acids.